One sample yielded the 19 T cell receptor beta chains listed below, sequenced in a study of T cell responses to AZD1222 COVID-19 vaccine. Data came from immunoSEQ multiplex PCR; TCRdb stores just in-frame clones and leaves some out. The sample lists around 110,000 clones, roughly 85% occurring once. The source material was peripheral blood, sampled on day 0 of MenACWY control vaccination. The receptors stem from an adult in good health.

This chain links TRBV7-2 with TRBJ2-7; D is unclear. The CDR3 loop spans 16 amino acids. Trimming cost V 0 bases and J 0 bases, with 12 bases left between them. CDR1 is SGHTA, CDR2 FQGNSA, per germline. The chain's CDR3 is CASSLAGVPRSYEQYF. CDR3 coding DNA: TGTGCCAGCAGCTTAGCTGGGGTTCCCCGCTCCTACGAGCAGTACTTC.

The chain employs TRBV7-2 and TRBJ1-2; a possible D gene is TRBD1 (6 bases). The CDR3 spans 16 residues. V dropped 1 base and J dropped 3 bases, with 15 bases sitting between them. Germline lookup yields CDR1 SGHTA and CDR2 FQGNSA. The CDR3 is CASSLVGGGSDYGYTF. The CDR3 region has the DNA TGTGCCAGCAGCTTAGTCGGGGGCGGGAGCGACTATGGCTACACCTTC.

This chain connects TRBV10-3 to TRBJ1-3; TRBD1 matches at 9 bases. The CDR3 consists of 16 residues. J gave up 8 bases and V 6 bases, and 14 bases lay outside the gene matches. Germline V gene lookup returns CDR1 ENHRY and CDR2 SYGVKD. In DNA form, the CDR3 reads TGTGCCATCAGGACTTCCCGGGACAGGGATGGGGACACCATATATTTT. Translating it yields CAIRTSRDRDGDTIYF.

The gene calls are TRBV29-1 and TRBJ1-4; D gene unclear. CDR1 and CDR2 (germline): SQVTM, ANQGSEA. The CDR3 is 15 amino acids. Trimming cost V 1 base and J 0 bases, with 9 bases left between them. The CDR3: CSVEGGPATNEKLFF. The CDR3, as DNA: TGCAGCGTTGAAGGGGGTCCTGCAACTAATGAAAAACTGTTTTTT.

The V call is TRBV4-1, the J call TRBJ2-7; D is tentatively TRBD1 or TRBD2 (5 bases each). Trimming stripped 4 bases from V and 0 bases from J, with 13 bases between. Germline V gene data show CDR1 as MGHRA and CDR2 as YSYEKL. There are 15 residues in the CDR3. This CDR3 reads CASSRDPGSSYEQYF. The CDR3 DNA follows: TGCGCCAGCAGCCGGGACCCGGGAAGCTCCTACGAGCAGTACTTC.

The CDR3 nucleotides read TGTGCCAGCAGAAGAGACAGGGATCTCTATGGCTACACCTTC. It encodes CASRRDRDLYGYTF. The J gene is TRBJ1-2, the V gene TRBV6-6; 7 bases match TRBD1. Per the germline V gene, CDR1 is MNHNY and CDR2 is SVGAGI (reference sequence). Germline trimming cut 6 bases from V and 4 bases from J; bases unmatched to any gene: 8. The CDR3 has 14 amino acids.

The CDR3: CASSPRDRGIEQYF. In DNA, the CDR3 is TGTGCCAGCAGTCCTAGGGACAGGGGGATCGAGCAGTACTTC. The chain has TRBV28 and TRBJ2-7; 11 bases fit TRBD1. Germline V lookup: CDR1 MDHEN, CDR2 SYDVKM. Trimming removed 5 bases from V and 6 bases from J; junction bases left unmatched: 6. This CDR3 is 14 amino acids long.

This clone has a single count. The rearrangement joins TRBV29-1 to TRBJ2-1; no clear D. The CDR3 extends over 11 amino acids. CDR1 is SQVTM and CDR2 is ANQGSEA in the germline V gene. V was clipped by 0 bases and J by 7 bases, with 4 bases between them. The DNA of the CDR3 is TGCAGCGTTGAAGATCTAAATGAGCAGTTCTTC. The encoded protein is CSVEDLNEQFF.

The chain employs TRBV2 and TRBJ1-4, with no clear D. Germline values: CDR1 SNHLY, CDR2 FYNNEI. The CDR3 is 16 amino acids. V was pared by 8 bases and J by 0 bases, with 16 bases between. Here the CDR3 reads CASLRAPIATNEKLFF. In nucleotides, the CDR3 is TGTGCCAGCTTAAGGGCCCCGATTGCAACTAATGAAAAACTGTTTTTT.

CDR3 residues: CASSLAVSDTQYF. The CDR3 DNA reads as TGTGCCAGCAGCTTAGCGGTTTCAGATACGCAGTATTTT. The V call is TRBV7-9, the J call TRBJ2-3; no reliable D call. Germline values: CDR1 SEHNR, CDR2 FQNEAQ (reference sequence). V lost 0 bases and J 4 bases, leaving 5 bases between the germline ends. The CDR3 has 13 residues.

The CDR3 sequence: CASSLASWGETQYF. CDR3 DNA sequence: TGTGCCAGCAGCTTAGCGTCCTGGGGAGAGACCCAGTACTTC. The rearrangement uses TRBV7-2 and TRBJ2-5; no firm D call. Germline V gives CDR1 SGHTA, CDR2 FQGNSA. The length of the CDR3 is 14 residues. V was shortened by 0 bases and J by 4 bases, with 9 bases between the two germline ends.

Only one count was recorded for this clone. The chain is built from TRBV7-3 and TRBJ2-1, with D perhaps given as TRBD1 or TRBD2 (5 bases each). Germline V gene data show CDR1 as SGHTA and CDR2 as FQGTGA. Between the trimmed V and J ends, which lost 4 bases and 0 bases, there was a span of 16 bases. The CDR3 runs 17 residues. In DNA, the CDR3 is TGTGCCAGCAGCTCGACCCTGGGACCCAGCTCCTACAATGAGCAGTTCTTC. Protein: CASSSTLGPSSYNEQFF.

The chain recombines TRBV11-2 with TRBJ1-2; 8 bases are shared with TRBD1. Germline V CDR1 and CDR2: SGHAT, FQNNGV. This CDR3 contains 14 residues. Trimming at V came to 2 bases and at J to 3 bases, leaving 2 bases not matched to a gene. CDR3: CASSLLTGDYGYTF. The CDR3, as DNA: TGTGCCAGCAGCTTATTGACAGGGGACTATGGCTACACCTTC. Full variable domain (remainder filled in from reference TRBV11-2 and TRBJ1-2): EAGVAQSPRYKIIEKRQSVAFWCNPISGHATLYWYQQILGQGPKLLIQFQNNGVVDDSQLPKDRFSAERLKGVDSTLKIQPAKLEDSAVYLCASSLLTGDYGYTFGSGTRLTVV.

The chain has TRBV5-6 and TRBJ1-3, with D perhaps TRBD1 (5 bases). V was cut by 2 bases and J by 0 bases, with 6 bases left in between. The CDR3 loop spans 14 amino acids. The germline CDR1 and CDR2 sequences are SGHDT and YYEEEE. The CDR3 nucleotides read TGTGCCAGCAGCTTCCAGGGCTCTGGAAACACCATATATTTT. Its translation is CASSFQGSGNTIYF.

The chain combines TRBV4-2 with TRBJ2-1; D is tentatively TRBD1 or TRBD2 (5 bases each). The CDR3 contains 17 residues. The germline V gene encodes CDR1 LGHNA and CDR2 YNFKEQ. V lost 1 base and J lost 3, with 16 bases in between. DNA for the CDR3: TGTGCCAGCAGCCAAGTGGGACCGCGGCGGTTCTACAATGAGCAGTTCTTC. This sequence encodes CASSQVGPRRFYNEQFF.

This clone was found a few times. J is TRBJ2-3 and V is TRBV6-4; 7 nucleotides agree with TRBD1. The CDR3 has 14 residues. Germline CDR1 and CDR2: MRHNA and SNTAGT. V gave up 3 bases and J gave up 6 bases; unmatched junction bases: 6. The CDR3 spells CASSEGTDRDTQYF. The DNA for the CDR3 is TGTGCCAGCAGTGAGGGGACAGACAGGGATACGCAGTATTTT.

J is TRBJ1-1 and V is TRBV7-8, with D hard to call. Germline values: CDR1 SGHVS, CDR2 FQNEAQ. The CDR3 is 14 residues long. Deletions cut 5 bases from V and 3 bases from J, with 13 bases between. The CDR3 nucleotides are TGTGCCAGCAGCCCGTGGGAGGAGGACACTGAAGCTTTCTTT. As protein: CASSPWEEDTEAFF.

V gene TRBV4-2 combines with J gene TRBJ1-1, with D maybe TRBD1 (6 bases). The CDR3 has 16 amino acids. Germline V gene sequence: CDR1 LGHNA, CDR2 YNFKEQ. Trimming left V 3 bases short and J 7 bases short, with 21 bases between. Written as DNA, the CDR3 is TGTGCCAGCAGCCAGGGGCACTCGGACAGCGACATTGAAGCTTTCTTT. Protein sequence: CASSQGHSDSDIEAFF.

V is TRBV5-4 and J is TRBJ1-1; D not certain. The CDR3 runs 14 residues. V lost 0 bases to trimming and J lost 5 bases, with 11 bases between them. Germline assignment: CDR1 SGHNT and CDR2 YYREEE (reference sequence). CDR3 nucleotides: TGTGCCAGCAGCTTGGTTGGGGTTCATACTGAAGCTTTCTTT. It codes for CASSLVGVHTEAFF. The variable domain in full, completed from reference TRBV5-4 and TRBJ1-1, reads ETGVTQSPTHLIKTRGQQVTLRCSSQSGHNTVSWYQQALGQGPQFIFQYYREEENGRGNFPPRFSGLQFPNYSSELNVNALELDDSALYLCASSLVGVHTEAFFGQGTRLTVV.